Listed below are T cell receptor beta chains from one sample, sequenced in a study of T cells in Graves' hyperthyroidism and ophthalmopathy. A single record per CDR3 protein comes from TCRdb applying MiXCR to the multiplex PCR reads. This sample yields about 98,000 distinct CDR3 sequences, of which 35% to 45% are seen a single time; about 10% belongs to the top ten. The specimen was peripheral blood or thyroid tissue (not recorded which). Receptor source: a woman aged 30 to 39 with Graves' hyperthyroidism. CDR3s include the opening cysteine and the closing phenylalanine or tryptophan. The D gene is left open where the match is weak. Clone size is shown for a subset of rows, as once, few, many or a class of expanded clone.

TGTGCCAGCAGTTCGTCCGGCCCTACAGGCACCGGGGAGCTGTTTTTT	CASSSSGPTGTGELFF	TRBV27	TRBJ2-2	-	many
TGTGCCAGCAGCTTTAGCGGGACCGGCACAGATACGCAGTATTTT	CASSFSGTGTDTQYF	TRBV7-2	TRBJ2-3	TRBD2	many
TGTGCCAGCAGCCCGGCCGGGACTAGCGGGAGTAACGAGCAGTACTTC	CASSPAGTSGSNEQYF	TRBV7-9	TRBJ2-7	TRBD2	many
TGTGCCAGCAGCTTTTTACGGAACGCTCCGAACACTGAAGCTTTCTTT	CASSFLRNAPNTEAFF	TRBV7-2	TRBJ1-1	-	once
TGTGCCAGCAGCTTAATGGGGGGCAATCAGCCCCAGCATTTT	CASSLMGGNQPQHF	TRBV7-9	TRBJ1-5	-	many
TGTGCCAGCAACCCCCGGGACAGGATTACCGGGGAGCTGTTTTTT	CASNPRDRITGELFF	TRBV7-9	TRBJ2-2	TRBD1	-
TGTGCCAGCAGCCCTCGGACCTACTCACTTATCTATGGCTACACCTTC	CASSPRTYSLIYGYTF	TRBV11-2	TRBJ1-2	-	many
TGTGCCAGCAGCTTGGGGGGGGCAGACACTGAAGCTTTCTTT	CASSLGGADTEAFF	TRBV7-3	TRBJ1-1	-	-
TGTGCCAGGAGGGGGCTGGCTGGCTACACCTTC	CARRGLAGYTF	TRBV14	TRBJ1-2	TRBD1	-
TGTGCCAGCAGCCAGCAGAACACCGGGGAGCTGTTTTTT	CASSQQNTGELFF	TRBV14	TRBJ2-2	-	many
TGTGCCACCAGCAGTTACGGACAGGGGGTAGGTGGCTACACCTTC	CATSSYGQGVGGYTF	TRBV15	TRBJ1-2	TRBD1	many
-	CASSEDRLDEKLFFGSGTQYF	TRBV7-2	TRBJ2-5	-	-
TGTGCCAGCAGCCCGAACTTTGTTGCAGATACGCAGTATTTT	CASSPNFVADTQYF	TRBV7-9	TRBJ2-3	-	many
TGTGCCAGCAGCCACACGACAGGGCCTTACGAGCAGTACTTC	CASSHTTGPYEQYF	TRBV5-5	TRBJ2-7	TRBD1	many
TGTGCCAGCAGTTTTGTCTCTGGAAACACCATATATTTT	CASSFVSGNTIYF	TRBV28	TRBJ1-3	-	many
TGTGCCGGTCCTAAATATTCACCCCTCCACTTT	CAGPKYSPLHF	TRBV6-2/TRBV6-3	TRBJ1-6	-	-
TGTGCCAGCAGCGTAGCACATTCAACGAATGAAAAACTGTTTTTT	CASSVAHSTNEKLFF	TRBV9	TRBJ1-4	-	many
TGTGCCAGCAGTGGGACGGAAAGAAGACCTGGAAACACCATATATTTT	CASSGTERRPGNTIYF	TRBV6-6	TRBJ1-3	-	-
TGCAGTGCTAGACTCGGACTAGCGGGAGGGCCCGGAGTGGCAGATACGCAGTATTTT	CSARLGLAGGPGVADTQYF	TRBV20-1	TRBJ2-3	TRBD2	few
TGTGCCAGCAGTCCCTCCCTCCTCTACGAGCAGTACTTC	CASSPSLLYEQYF	TRBV28	TRBJ2-7	-	medium-sized
TGTGCCAGTAGTCCAGAGGGCAGGGGGCGGCTTTTTAAGAACACTGAAGCTTTCTTT	CASSPEGRGRLFKNTEAFF	TRBV19	TRBJ1-1	TRBD1	many
TGTGCCAGCAGCCCGATGCAGGGACTCACCTCTGGAAACACCTTC	CASSPMQGLTSGNTF	TRBV7-3	TRBJ1-2	-	-
TGTGCCAGCACGTCGGGGGGTTCTGAAGCTTTCTTT	CASTSGGSEAFF	TRBV12-3/TRBV12-4	TRBJ1-1	-	many
TGTGCCAGCAGCTTAACTGGGACTAACTATGGCTACACCTTC	CASSLTGTNYGYTF	TRBV7-3	TRBJ1-2	-	many
TGTGCCAGCAAACTTTTGGGCATAGGTGGGGCTTTCTTT	CASKLLGIGGAFF	TRBV28	TRBJ1-1	-	-
TGTGCCAGCAGCCCAGAGAGCGGGAGCTCCTACGAGCAGTACTTC	CASSPESGSSYEQYF	TRBV7-6	TRBJ2-7	TRBD2	-
TGTGCCAGCAGCTTAGCCGGGACAGGGATATACGAGCAGTACTTC	CASSLAGTGIYEQYF	TRBV7-2	TRBJ2-7	TRBD1	-
TGTGCCAGCAGCCGCCCTGGGGGCACTGAAGCTTTCTTT	CASSRPGGTEAFF	TRBV11-2	TRBJ1-1	-	-
TGTGCCACCAGTGGGACGGACCAAGAGACCCAGTACTTC	CATSGTDQETQYF	TRBV15	TRBJ2-5	-	medium-sized
TGTGCCAGCAGTTTATATAACAGGGCCACTGAAGCTTTCTTT	CASSLYNRATEAFF	TRBV28	TRBJ1-1	-	many
TGTGCCTGGAGGTTCAGTCCGTACGGCTACACCTTC	CAWRFSPYGYTF	TRBV30	TRBJ1-2	-	few